This section outlines one TCR beta chain sequence together with its context. No cognate antigen has been identified for it. Per-base quality was not reported, and no clone a single base away is much larger than it. Ends trimmed: V by 3 bases, J by 2 bases; bases unmatched to a gene: 1. From a lookup of the germline V gene, CDR1 and CDR2 are SGHRS and YFSETQ. From the cysteine up to the phenylalanine, the CDR3 has a length of 16 residues. Only the CDR3 DNA stays, 48 bases, in frame from base 1. This sample stems from a study of cytomegalovirus exposure and HLA in healthy donors (dated by TCRdb to about 2017). Regarding the study in general: An earlier analysis of 550 to 700 of the donors reported 276 Gb of sequence data and around 110 million unique TCR beta sequences from around 200 million T cells. Four to six DR-DQ haplotypes were handled as single units for association and clustering, since linkage in the cohort was strong. To predict cytomegalovirus infection status, the study brought together high-throughput TCR immunosequencing, statistical association of individual TCRs with disease status, and machine learning. To decide whether each TCR beta V gene segment behaved as functional or pseudogenic, an earlier analysis of several hundred of the donors relied on high-throughput TCR beta sequencing. Donor age, sex, ethnicity and CMV serostatus were collected together with the repertoire data. Along with the approximately 700-subject first cohort, a separate validation cohort of over a hundred different subjects was used. In the later analysis, no new phenotypic data were used to find candidate immune exposures; instead, reliance was placed on TCR beta sequences and their occurrence across donors. A later genetic analysis took genome-wide SNP genotypes for about three fifths of the roughly 700 donors and used that subset as a discovery cohort. Every repertoire in the discovery cohort had been generated on one and the same sequencing platform. To study patterns of TCR occurrence, a later analysis re-analyzed previously published TCR beta repertoires from hundreds of donors and added high-resolution HLA genotyping. About 300 gigabases of sequencing data and around 85 million unique TCR sequences made up an early release that covered under 750 HLA-typed donors. Typing coverage varied by locus: about 629-630 donors for A, B, C, DRB1 and DQB1; roughly 520 for DQA1; approximately 610 for DPA1; approximately 490 for DPB1. Both class I and class II loci were covered by HLA typing, at four-digit resolution. Among 398 genotyped donors of the cohort, an average of around 240,000 unique TCR beta nucleotide sequences were sequenced per donor, 15% to 20% of them non-productive. The study profiled the T cell repertoires of under 700 subjects by immunosequencing and related them to cytomegalovirus serostatus. Of the 300 to 450 genotyped donors, 65% to 90% were placed in the genetic ancestry cluster associated with self-reported Caucasian donors. The study was designed to test whether signatures of past pathogen exposure could be identified by cataloging public T cell receptors. Beyond this particular receptor, the publication reports: When HLA alleles, especially DR and DQ, strongly co-occurred, TCR associations were difficult to assign to individual alleles. In a later analysis, several top co-occurrence clusters were reported to appear linked to parvovirus B19, influenza, CMV and Epstein-Barr virus. An association between a missense DCLRE1C variant and V-gene and J-gene trimming of TCR beta chains was found in a later genetic analysis and replicated in an independent cohort. A later analysis associated 15,000 to 20,000 TCR beta sequences with specific HLA alleles at a false discovery rate of 0.05. In vitro tests confirmed that a few of the cytomegalovirus-associated TCR beta chains recognize cytomegalovirus antigens. Sequencing depth was assumed to be roughly uniform across donors in the presence/absence analyses, though that assumption may not hold. In a later analysis, HLA-associated TCR beta chains showed more clonal expansion and lower generation probabilities than non-associated chains that were equally common. A cluster of highly shared sequence variants was judged likely to be a technical artifact of the sequencing pipeline. The earlier analysis of about 600 of the donors excluded some 16 rarely observed V segments, including chromosome 9 orphons, because counts were too low. A further reported finding was that TCR beta sequences accurately predicted the HLA-A and HLA-B alleles for most subjects in the first cohort. In a later analysis, the rate of TCR association differed among HLA loci, with DRB1 alleles having the most associated TCRs and HLA-C alleles having the fewest. Most TCR sequences were observed very rarely across donors, whereas some public TCRs were present in many individuals. Some IMGT-functional V segments, including TRBV6-2 and TRBV6-3, could not be distinguished by the 87-base-pair reads and were therefore excluded. In an earlier analysis of some 500 of the donors, most TCR beta V segments appeared in productive rearrangements about 90% or about 30% of the time, broadly matching IMGT annotations. The authors suggested that the approach could potentially be generalized to other disease states and immunological phenotypes. Because HLA typing was missing for some donors at each locus, association tests included only the typed subset. Most CMV-associated TCR beta chains appeared to be HLA-restricted in a later analysis, and the HLA associations seemed to be driven largely by CMV exposure. According to a later genetic analysis, donors in an Asian-associated ancestry cluster had fewer N-insertions in productive TCRs than the approximately 650-donor mean. The classifier was reported to diagnose cytomegalovirus status with high specificity and sensitivity in both the original cohort and the validation cohort. Correlated functional status among segregating V segments might reflect linkage disequilibrium, but an unknown experimental factor could not be ruled out. For the cohort, immune exposure information was limited to CMV serostatus. This cohort had only TCR beta chains sequenced, and the lack of alpha or paired-chain data limited which features could be detected. The study gave a list of 150 to 200 TCR beta chains associated with cytomegalovirus.

The cohort consisted of some 730 healthy bone marrow donors. Cohort members were all nominally healthy when sampled, although unrecorded immune exposures were likely present. The donor tested CMV seropositive and was one of the 289 seropositive cohort members. A peripheral blood sample was provided by each donor, and peripheral blood mononuclear cells were used for TCR beta sequencing. Genomic DNA was extracted from the blood cell samples with the Qiagen DNeasy Blood Extraction Kit. Library prep was done by the immunoSEQ multiplex PCR assay. For the multiplex PCR, a mixture combining 60 forward primers for TCR Vbeta segments and 13 reverse primers for TCR Jbeta segments was used. The CDR3 region of rearranged TCR beta genes was amplified from genomic DNA by a multiplex PCR assay. Amplified TCR beta libraries were sequenced as 87-base-pair reads on the Illumina HiSeq System. The published analysis was carried out like this. A later analysis tallied roughly 80 million unique TCR beta chains across the 666 repertoires, and roughly 11 million of those chains were shared by two or more donors. A nearest-neighbor algorithm error-corrected the raw reads and collapsed the reads into unique sequences, merging closely related sequences to remove PCR and sequencing errors. Alignment of CDR3 sequences to IMGT reference sequences was used to assign V, D and J gene segments. Each retained sequence needed at least a six-nucleotide match to both a V gene segment and a J gene segment. Rearrangements were called productive when the CDR3 lacked stop codons and stayed in frame with V and J; all others were non-productive. CDR3 was defined by IMGT convention, running from the second conserved V-encoded cysteine to the conserved J-encoded phenylalanine. The earlier analysis of 587 of the donors excluded sequences that lacked an unambiguous match to a single V gene segment. An earlier analysis of around 600 of the donors classified V segments as functional when productive rearrangements were above 56.7% and as segregating when the standard deviation between donors was above 5%. A statistical classification framework was built to diagnose cytomegalovirus status from the catalog of TCR beta chain sequences. In a later analysis, TCR nucleotide sequences were compared against IMGT/GENE-DB human TR gene sequences so that V and J genes could be assigned. In a later analysis, CDR3 sequences and most-parsimonious VDJ recombination scenarios were assigned using the TCRdist pipeline. In a later analysis, every TCR beta chain was defined by the combination of its CDR3 amino acid sequence and its V-gene family, and reads without a unique V-gene family were dropped. To address suspected cross-contamination and a sequencing artifact, a later analysis removed approximately 590 highly shared, low-generation-probability nucleotide sequences. In a later analysis, a clonal expansion index was calculated for each public chain from normalized within-repertoire ranks of inferred template counts. A later analysis computed generation probabilities with a VDJ recombination model fitted to out-of-frame rearrangements, and checked the results against IGoR. In a later analysis, TCR-TCR, TCR-HLA and TCR-CMV co-occurrence was scored with hypergeometric tests, and a repertoire-size bias correction was applied to TCR pairs. A later analysis estimated false discovery rates by permuting HLA or CMV assignments 20 times. In a later analysis, co-occurring TCRs were grouped using DBSCAN, with TCRdist sequence similarity added in when clustering inside HLA-allele-positive subsets. For co-occurrence clustering, repertoires with fewer than 30,000 or more than 120,000 public chains were excluded, along with several repertoires with anomalous nucleotide sharing. TCRdb retrieved this table from immuneACCESS and kept in-frame rearrangements only. Not all clones are present; in checked studies, unresolved V genes account for under half, and no reason is known for the remainder. D and trimming come from the DNA, and the V and J calls and clone size come from that table. The sample includes 100,000 to 150,000 clones, with more than 75% observed a single time. Jointly, the top ten make up about 11% of the sample.

The chain is assembled from TRBV5-1 and TRBJ2-3, with 15 central nucleotides matching TRBD2. This TCR came from a man aged 25 to 40 in good health and CMV-seropositive. Sequencing was done on a sample of PBMCs. The CDR3 is CASSWTSGRATDTQYF. The DNA sequence follows: TGCGCCAGCAGCTGGACTAGCGGGAGGGCCACAGATACGCAGTATTTT.